This TCR beta chain is from a study of T-cell memory formation after mild COVID-19 (dated by TCRdb to about 2021). Context from the whole study: TCR sequence clusters from the two donors were found to be largely donor specific. In two donors, T-cell clones that expanded and contracted after mild COVID-19 were followed by sequencing TCRalpha and TCRbeta repertoires longitudinally. Two young, previously healthy adult volunteers made up the cohort, one male and one female.

The data were produced on an Illumina NovaSeq 6000. TCRalpha and TCRbeta cDNA libraries were constructed by 5'RACE with constant-segment primers, with sample barcodes and unique molecular identifiers being introduced. RNA was extracted from every sample with Trizol reagent. Libraries were amplified in two PCR steps, with a second sample barcode and Illumina TruSeq adapters added in the second step. Sequencing of libraries was performed on an Illumina NovaSeq with 2 x 150 bp paired-end reads. Processing in the source paper ran as follows. Reads were demultiplexed and collapsed into UMI-guided consensus sequences with migec v1.2.7. Using mixcr v2.1.11, UMI consensuses were aligned to TRA and TRB V and J templates and then assembled into clonotypes. A clonotype was counted as expanded or contracted only when both edgeR and NoisET called the clonotype significant, with the noise models trained on biological replicates. For edgeR calls, the thresholds were a false discovery rate-adjusted p below 0.01 and a log2 fold-change of 1. PCA with hierarchical clustering of max-normalized trajectories of the 1000 most abundant clonotypes was used as exploratory dynamics analysis. Separately sequenced CD4+ and CD8+ repertoires were used to assign the CD4 or CD8 phenotype of responding clones. TCRdb cleaned the public reads at Q25 with fastp, built clones with MiXCR and kept in-frame beta chains. When rows share a CDR3 protein, they turn into one entry using the most common DNA and genes. TCRdb's processing, not the authors' own work, is the source of the V and J calls. The sample table holds about 150,000 distinct CDR3 sequences, of which 30% to 35% were seen once. In total, the top ten clones hold around 13% of the sample.

The research as a whole found: The study included only two mild cases, and larger cohorts that include severe cases with pre-infection samples were judged to be necessary. Contracting CD4+ clones turned up mainly in the CM and EM memory subsets, whereas EMRA was where CD8+ clones were enriched. Clones contracting from day 15 to 85 had balanced CD4/CD8 phenotypes, while a second wave expanding from day 15 to 37 was biased towards CD4+. Whether the second-wave clones peaking on day 37 were SARS-CoV-2 specific was not confirmed. Some responding clones were found in pre-infection memory, which suggests that pre-existing cross-reactive memory T cells took part in the SARS-CoV-2 response.

Per the germline V gene, LGHNA is the CDR1 and YNFKEQ is the CDR2. At the junction V is shortened by 3 bases and J by 1 base, with 16 bases in between. Inclusive of the bounding cysteine and phenylalanine, the CDR3 is 18 residues long. Only the CDR3 part of the read is kept: 54 bases, read in frame from the first base. Ficoll-Paque density gradient centrifugation was the method used to isolate PBMCs. On this clonotype itself: Its antigen specificity is not known. No much larger clonotype is one base removed from it; base qualities were not supplied.

The clonotype was recovered from an adult woman who had mild COVID-19 (a few samples of this study predate the infection). The sample titles of this study are shuffled in the database, so cell type and time point are left out; the donor was told from shared clones. Recombination joined TRBV4-2 with TRBJ2-6; possibly the D gene is TRBD1, per 6 matching bases. Sequencing was performed on PBMCs or a T cell subset sorted from them (not recorded which). The encoded CDR3 is CASSQLGARGSGANVLTF. The nucleotide sequence is TGTGCCAGCAGCCAGCTGGGGGCCCGGGGTTCTGGGGCCAACGTCCTGACTTTC.